The sequence of this TCR beta chain was determined in a study of beta chain features in type 1 diabetes. The study's findings and limits: Moderate but significant shortening of TCRB CDR3s was recorded in all four CD4+ subsets from Type 1 diabetes patients.

Donors contributed one heparinised blood draw apiece, averaging around 120 mL. This clone was seen only a few times. The antigen is undetermined. All of the isolated RNA was reverse transcribed, so expressed TCRB transcripts were sequenced. Profiled with immunoSEQ multiplex PCR; TCRdb holds only in-frame clones, not every one. The sample includes a few hundred thousand clones, approximately 11% seen only once; the top ten take about 0.015%. J gave up 9 bases and V 2 bases, and 10 bases lay outside the gene matches. This CDR3 is built from 14 residues. Looked up from germline, CDR1 is SGHNT and CDR2 is YYREEE (reference sequence).

The chain couples TRBV5-4 to TRBJ2-5, with 7 bases that match TRBD1. The receptor's source is a woman aged 30 to 39 in good health. The sample was naive CD4+ T cells from blood. The chain's CDR3 is CASSFQGDRMSQYF. CDR3 bases: TGTGCCAGCAGCTTTCAGGGGGACCGCATGTCCCAGTACTTC.